This T cell receptor (beta chain) was recorded in a study of T cells in narcolepsy (dated by TCRdb to the late 2010s). Some background on the complete study: The study enrolled patients with narcolepsy type 1 or type 2 (NT1, NT2) together with healthy control donors. The study sought autoreactive T cells targeting hypocretin neuron self-antigens (hypocretin, TRIB2) in narcolepsy patients, using TCR Vbeta sequencing to track clonotypes in blood and CSF.

For TCR Vbeta sequencing, memory CD4+ T cells were sorted ex vivo from the peripheral blood of narcolepsy patients and healthy controls. About this clone: The antigen it binds to is not known. Base qualities are missing; no much larger clone stands one base away.

Including cysteine and phenylalanine, the CDR3 has 16 amino acids. Only CDR3 DNA is held: 48 bases, read in frame from base 1. Relative to germline, V is 1 base shorter and J is 0 bases shorter, with 10 bases between their ends. Per the germline V gene (reference sequence), SGHAT is the CDR1 and FQDESV is the CDR2. On the study overall, not on this receptor specifically: Autoreactive clonotypes were reported to be detected serially in the blood of the same patients and of different patients, but not in the blood of healthy controls. Numbers of sequenced blood memory CD4+ clonotypes were comparable, averaging approximately 38,000 in patients and approximately 30,000 in controls. HCRT-specific and TRIB2-specific autoreactive clonotypes were highlighted in plots that compared CD4+ T cell clonotypes in CSF versus blood from the same patient. Some blood memory CD4+ repertoires from patients and controls contained no sequences matching autoreactive T cell clones.

To prepare the library, the immunoSEQ multiplex PCR assay was applied. The clones in this table, taken by TCRdb from immuneACCESS, are in-frame only. Not every clone is retained; where verified, under half of the shortfall comes from an unresolved V gene, and the cause of the rest is unknown. The sample profile shows about 30,000 clones; around four fifths of them were found once. 0.91% of the sample is in the top ten clones. The TCR was taken from a human donor with narcolepsy. The chain is assembled from TRBV11-1 and TRBJ2-1, with TRBD1 as a weak D call on 6 bases. Sample: CD45RA- memory CD4+ T cells from PBMCs. The cell subset or site tag for this specimen amounts to: memory T cells sorted ex vivo from peripheral blood. The CDR3 is CASSLDRGGSYNEQFF. The nucleotide sequence reads TGTGCCAGCAGCTTAGATCGAGGGGGCTCCTACAATGAGCAGTTCTTC.